A single sample gave rise to the 5 T cell receptor beta chains below, sequenced in a study of neurological immune-mediated disorders. TCRdb reanalysed the 5' RACE reads using MiXCR and keeps one entry per CDR3 protein. This sample has some 30,000 distinct CDR3 sequences, with around 4.5% found just once. The specimen sequenced was PBMCs. These receptors were obtained from a man younger than 35 in good health.

This clonotype was picked up many times. The rearrangement links TRBV6-5 to TRBJ2-1; weak D call: TRBD2 (5 bases). V gave up 2 bases and J gave up 3 bases, with 11 bases separating them. CDR3 length equals 15 residues. Looked up from germline, CDR1 is MNHEY and CDR2 is SVGAGI. The CDR3 protein is CASSYDPSRYNEQFF. DNA for the CDR3: TGTGCCAGCAGTTACGATCCTAGCCGCTACAATGAGCAGTTCTTC.

This clonotype was counted ten times or more. The chain recombines TRBV20-1 with TRBJ2-7; 8 bases are a match to TRBD1. The CDR3 loop spans 14 amino acids. Germline V gene data show CDR1 as DFQATT and CDR2 as SNEGSKA (reference sequence). Trimming removed 3 bases from V and 7 bases from J; junction bases left unmatched: 11. CDR3 sequence: CSASSGGASREQYF. As DNA, the CDR3 is TGCAGTGCTAGTTCAGGGGGCGCCTCTCGGGAGCAGTACTTC.

This clonotype was observed many times. The chain recombines TRBV18 with TRBJ1-4; D is unresolved. This CDR3 region has 12 residues. Trimming cost V 2 bases and J 6 bases, with 4 bases left between them. The germline gives CDR1 KGHSH, CDR2 LQKENI. CDR3 DNA sequence: TGTGCCAGCTCACCAAACGATGAAAAACTGTTTTTT. Its translation: CASSPNDEKLFF.

This clonotype was seen at least ten times. J is TRBJ1-1 and V is TRBV7-9; possible D gene TRBD1, 5 bases. V was cut by 2 bases and J by 3 bases, with 10 bases left in between. This CDR3 is 14 amino acids long. Germline lookup yields CDR1 SEHNR and CDR2 FQNEAQ (reference sequence). DNA for the CDR3: TGTGCCAGCAGCTTAAATTTGGGGGACACTGAAGCTTTCTTT. As protein: CASSLNLGDTEAFF.

This clonotype was seen at least ten times. The J gene is TRBJ2-7, the V gene TRBV5-1; no definite D call. The CDR3 has 11 residues. The germline V gene encodes CDR1 SGHRS and CDR2 YFSETQ. V was shortened by 0 bases and J by 3 bases, with 1 base between the two germline ends. The CDR3 DNA is TGCGCCAGCAGCTTGGACTACGAGCAGTACTTC. Residues: CASSLDYEQYF.